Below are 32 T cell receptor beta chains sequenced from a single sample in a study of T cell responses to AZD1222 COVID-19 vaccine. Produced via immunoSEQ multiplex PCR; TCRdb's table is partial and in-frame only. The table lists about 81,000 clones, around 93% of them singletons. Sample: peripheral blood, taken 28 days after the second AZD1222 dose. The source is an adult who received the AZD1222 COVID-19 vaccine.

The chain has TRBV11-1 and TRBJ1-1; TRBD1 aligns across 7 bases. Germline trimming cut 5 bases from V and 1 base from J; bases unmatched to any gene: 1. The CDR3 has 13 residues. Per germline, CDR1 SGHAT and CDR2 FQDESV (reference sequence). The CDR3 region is CASSRDRNTEAFF. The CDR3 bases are TGTGCCAGCAGCCGGGACAGGAACACTGAAGCTTTCTTT.

The CDR3 reads CASSIGGDEQYF. The DNA of the CDR3 is TGTGCCAGTAGTATAGGAGGGGACGAGCAGTACTTC. The chain recombines TRBV19 with TRBJ2-7; D assignment may be TRBD1 or TRBD2 (5 bases each). V lost 1 base and J 5 bases, leaving 6 bases between the germline ends. This CDR3 region has 12 residues. Germline V gives CDR1 LNHDA, CDR2 SQIVND (reference sequence).

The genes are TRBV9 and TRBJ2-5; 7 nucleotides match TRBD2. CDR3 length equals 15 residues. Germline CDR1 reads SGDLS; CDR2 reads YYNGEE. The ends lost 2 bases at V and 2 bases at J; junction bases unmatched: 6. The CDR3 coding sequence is TGTGCCAGCAGCGTTGGCCGGGGAGGGCAAGAGACCCAGTACTTC. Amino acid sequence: CASSVGRGGQETQYF. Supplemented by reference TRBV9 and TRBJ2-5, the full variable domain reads DSGVTQTPKHLITATGQRVTLRCSPRSGDLSVYWYQQSLDQGLQFLIQYYNGEERAKGNILERFSAQQFPDLHSELNLSSLELGDSALYFCASSVGRGGQETQYFGPGTRLLVL.

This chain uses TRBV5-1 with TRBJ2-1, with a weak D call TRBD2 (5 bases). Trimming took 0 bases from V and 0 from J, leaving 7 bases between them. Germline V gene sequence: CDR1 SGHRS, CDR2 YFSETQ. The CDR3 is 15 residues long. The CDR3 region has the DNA TGCGCCAGCAGCTTGGATGGGAGCTCCTACAATGAGCAGTTCTTC. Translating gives CASSLDGSSYNEQFF.

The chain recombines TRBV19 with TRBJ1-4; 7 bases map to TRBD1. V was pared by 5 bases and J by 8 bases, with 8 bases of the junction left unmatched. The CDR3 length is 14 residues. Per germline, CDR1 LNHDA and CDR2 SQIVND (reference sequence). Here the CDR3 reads CASSQTGLQEKLFF. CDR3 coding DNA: TGTGCCAGTAGTCAGACAGGGTTACAAGAAAAACTGTTTTTT.

The CDR3 DNA reads as TGTGCCAGTAGTTCGGGACAGGGGTCCTACGAGCAGTACTTC. This codes for CASSSGQGSYEQYF. The chain has TRBV19 and TRBJ2-7, with TRBD1 matching 10 bases. Germline V gene lookup returns CDR1 LNHDA and CDR2 SQIVND (reference sequence). The CDR3 contains 14 residues. V lost 5 bases to trimming and J lost 1 base; unmatched junction nucleotides: 2.

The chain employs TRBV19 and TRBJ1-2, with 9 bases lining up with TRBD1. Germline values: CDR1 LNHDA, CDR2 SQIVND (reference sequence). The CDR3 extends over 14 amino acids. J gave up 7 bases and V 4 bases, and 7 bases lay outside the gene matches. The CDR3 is CASSSPGQGSGYTF. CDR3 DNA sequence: TGTGCCAGTAGTAGTCCGGGACAGGGATCTGGCTACACCTTC.

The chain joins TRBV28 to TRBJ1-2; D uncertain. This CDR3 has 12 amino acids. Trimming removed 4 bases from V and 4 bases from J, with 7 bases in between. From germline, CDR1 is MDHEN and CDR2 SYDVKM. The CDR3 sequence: CASSSTIYGYTF. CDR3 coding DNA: TGTGCCAGCAGTTCTACTATCTATGGCTACACCTTC.

The CDR3 is CASYKGLGQPQHF. The CDR3 nucleotides read TGCGCCAGCTATAAGGGGCTTGGTCAGCCCCAGCATTTT. The chain carries TRBV10-2 and TRBJ1-5; tentatively, D is TRBD1 (5 bases). V was trimmed by 8 bases and J by 6 bases, leaving 14 bases between them. The CDR3 spans 13 residues. Germline V gives CDR1 WSHSY, CDR2 SAAADI.

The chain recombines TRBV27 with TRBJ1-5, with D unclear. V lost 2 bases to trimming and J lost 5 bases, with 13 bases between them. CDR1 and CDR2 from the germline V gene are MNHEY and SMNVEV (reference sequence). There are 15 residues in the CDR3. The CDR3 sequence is CASSLTGAGHQPQHF. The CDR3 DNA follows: TGTGCCAGCAGTTTAACGGGCGCAGGCCATCAGCCCCAGCATTTT.

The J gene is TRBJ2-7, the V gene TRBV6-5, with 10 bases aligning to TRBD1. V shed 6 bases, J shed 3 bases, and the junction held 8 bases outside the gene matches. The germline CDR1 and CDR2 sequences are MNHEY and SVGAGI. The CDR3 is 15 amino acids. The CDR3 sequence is CASSPGGTGVYEQYF. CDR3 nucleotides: TGTGCCAGCAGCCCCGGGGGGACAGGGGTCTACGAGCAGTACTTC.

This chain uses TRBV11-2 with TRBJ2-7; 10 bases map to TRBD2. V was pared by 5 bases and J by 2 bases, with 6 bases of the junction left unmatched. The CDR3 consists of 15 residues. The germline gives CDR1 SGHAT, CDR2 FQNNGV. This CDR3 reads CASSPRTSGPYEQYF. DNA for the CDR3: TGTGCCAGCAGCCCGAGGACTAGCGGCCCCTACGAGCAGTACTTC.

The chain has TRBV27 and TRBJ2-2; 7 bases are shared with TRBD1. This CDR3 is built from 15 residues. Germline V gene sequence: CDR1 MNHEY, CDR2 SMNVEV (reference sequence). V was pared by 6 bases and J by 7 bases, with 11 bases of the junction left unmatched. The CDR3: CASSSAGTVGGELFF. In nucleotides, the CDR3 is TGTGCCAGCAGCTCAGCCGGGACAGTGGGCGGGGAGCTGTTTTTT.

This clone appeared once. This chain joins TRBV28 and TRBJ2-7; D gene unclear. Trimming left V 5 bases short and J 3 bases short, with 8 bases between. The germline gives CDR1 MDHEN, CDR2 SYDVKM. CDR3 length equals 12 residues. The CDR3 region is CASSLPVYEQYF. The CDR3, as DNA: TGTGCCAGCAGTCTCCCCGTCTACGAGCAGTACTTC.

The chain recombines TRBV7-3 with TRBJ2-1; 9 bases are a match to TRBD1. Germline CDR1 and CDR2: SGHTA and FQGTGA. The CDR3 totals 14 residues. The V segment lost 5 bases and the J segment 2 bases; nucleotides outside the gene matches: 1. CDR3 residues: CASSRDRAYNEQFF. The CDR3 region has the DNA TGTGCCAGCAGCCGGGACAGGGCCTACAATGAGCAGTTCTTC.

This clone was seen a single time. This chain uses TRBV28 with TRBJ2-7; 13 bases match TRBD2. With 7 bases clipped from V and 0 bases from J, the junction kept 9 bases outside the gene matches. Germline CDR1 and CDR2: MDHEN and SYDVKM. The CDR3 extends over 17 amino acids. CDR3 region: CASTHGLAGASSYEQYF. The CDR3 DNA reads TGTGCCAGCACCCATGGACTAGCGGGAGCCAGCTCCTACGAGCAGTACTTC.

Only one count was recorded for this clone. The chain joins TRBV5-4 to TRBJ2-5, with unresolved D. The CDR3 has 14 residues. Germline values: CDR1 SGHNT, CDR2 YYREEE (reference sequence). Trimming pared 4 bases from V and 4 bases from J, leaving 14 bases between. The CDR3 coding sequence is TGTGCCAGCAGCCTACCTAGATTTCCAGAGACCCAGTACTTC. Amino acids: CASSLPRFPETQYF.

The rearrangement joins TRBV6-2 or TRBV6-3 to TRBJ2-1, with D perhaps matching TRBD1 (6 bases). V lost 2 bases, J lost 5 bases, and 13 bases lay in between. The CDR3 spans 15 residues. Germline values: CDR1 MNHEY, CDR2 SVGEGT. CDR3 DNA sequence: TGTGCCAGCAGTTACGGCCAGGGGTTCGACAATGAGCAGTTCTTC. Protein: CASSYGQGFDNEQFF.

The CDR3 region is CASTGSREAYNEQFF. The CDR3 coding sequence is TGTGCCAGCACGGGCTCACGGGAGGCTTACAATGAGCAGTTCTTC. This chain uses TRBV28 with TRBJ2-1; 7 bases match TRBD2. The CDR3 is made up of 15 amino acids. The ends lost 7 bases at V and 4 bases at J; junction bases unmatched: 10. Germline V gene data show CDR1 as MDHEN and CDR2 as SYDVKM. The full variable domain, rest sourced from reference TRBV28 and TRBJ2-1, is DVKVTQSSRYLVKRTGEKVFLECVQDMDHENMFWYRQDPGLGLRLIYFSYDVKMKEKGDIPEGYSVSREKKERFSLILESASTNQTSMYLCASTGSREAYNEQFFGPGTRLTVL.

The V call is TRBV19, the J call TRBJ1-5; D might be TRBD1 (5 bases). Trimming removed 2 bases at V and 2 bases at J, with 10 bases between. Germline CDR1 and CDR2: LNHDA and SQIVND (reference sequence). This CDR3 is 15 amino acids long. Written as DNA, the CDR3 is TGTGCCAGTAGTATAAGCGTACAGGGCAATCAGCCCCAGCATTTT. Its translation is CASSISVQGNQPQHF.

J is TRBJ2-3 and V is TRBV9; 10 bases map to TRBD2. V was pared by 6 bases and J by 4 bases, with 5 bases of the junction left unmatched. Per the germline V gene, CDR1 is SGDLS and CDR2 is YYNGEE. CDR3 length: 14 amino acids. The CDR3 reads CASKPGTSADTQYF. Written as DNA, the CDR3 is TGTGCCAGCAAACCCGGGACTAGCGCAGATACGCAGTATTTT.

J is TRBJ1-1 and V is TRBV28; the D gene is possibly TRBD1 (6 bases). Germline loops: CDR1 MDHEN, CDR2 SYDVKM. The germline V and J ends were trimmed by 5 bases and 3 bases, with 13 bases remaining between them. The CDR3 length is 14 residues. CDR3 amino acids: CASSIPGQHTEAFF. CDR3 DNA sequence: TGTGCCAGCAGTATCCCGGGACAACACACTGAAGCTTTCTTT.

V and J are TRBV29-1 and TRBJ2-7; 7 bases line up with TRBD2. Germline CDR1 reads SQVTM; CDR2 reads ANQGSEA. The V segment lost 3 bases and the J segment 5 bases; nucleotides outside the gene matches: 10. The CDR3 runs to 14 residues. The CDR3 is CSVDRGEGLDEQYF. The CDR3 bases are TGCAGCGTTGATCGGGGGGAGGGCCTCGACGAGCAGTACTTC.

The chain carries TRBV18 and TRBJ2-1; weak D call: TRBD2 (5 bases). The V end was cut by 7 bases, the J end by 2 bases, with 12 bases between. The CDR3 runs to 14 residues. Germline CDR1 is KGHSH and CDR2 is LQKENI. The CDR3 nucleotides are TGTGCCAGCTACACGGGAACAGCCTACAATGAGCAGTTCTTC. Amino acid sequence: CASYTGTAYNEQFF.

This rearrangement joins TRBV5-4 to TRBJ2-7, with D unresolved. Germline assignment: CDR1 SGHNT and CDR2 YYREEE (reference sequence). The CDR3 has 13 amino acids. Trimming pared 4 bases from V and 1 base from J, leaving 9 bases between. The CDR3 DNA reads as TGTGCCAGCAGCCGGCAGGAGTCCTACGAGCAGTACTTC. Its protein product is CASSRQESYEQYF.

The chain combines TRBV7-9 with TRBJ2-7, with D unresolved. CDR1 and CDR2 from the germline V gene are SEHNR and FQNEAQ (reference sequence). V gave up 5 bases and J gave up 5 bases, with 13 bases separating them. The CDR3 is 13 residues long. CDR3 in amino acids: CASSPRRVHEQYF. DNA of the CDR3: TGTGCCAGCAGCCCCCGCCGGGTCCACGAGCAGTACTTC.

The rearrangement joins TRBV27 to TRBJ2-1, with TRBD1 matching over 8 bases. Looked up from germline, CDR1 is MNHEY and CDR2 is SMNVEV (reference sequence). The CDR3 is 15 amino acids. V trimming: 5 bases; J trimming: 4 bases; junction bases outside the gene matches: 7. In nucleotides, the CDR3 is TGTGCCAGCAGTCCCTTGGACAGGGATTACAATGAGCAGTTCTTC. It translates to CASSPLDRDYNEQFF.

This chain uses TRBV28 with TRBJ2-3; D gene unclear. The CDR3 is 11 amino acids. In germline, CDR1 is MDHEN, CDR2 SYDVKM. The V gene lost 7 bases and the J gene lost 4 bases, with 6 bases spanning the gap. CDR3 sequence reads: CASTKADTQYF. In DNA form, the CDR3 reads TGTGCCAGCACCAAAGCAGATACGCAGTATTTT.

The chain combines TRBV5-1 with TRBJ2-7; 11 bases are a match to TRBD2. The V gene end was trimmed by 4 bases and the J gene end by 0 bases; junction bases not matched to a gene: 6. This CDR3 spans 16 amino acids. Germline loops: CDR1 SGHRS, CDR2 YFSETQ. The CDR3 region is CASSLAGLADSYEQYF. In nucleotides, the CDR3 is TGCGCCAGCAGCCTGGCGGGACTAGCGGACTCCTACGAGCAGTACTTC.

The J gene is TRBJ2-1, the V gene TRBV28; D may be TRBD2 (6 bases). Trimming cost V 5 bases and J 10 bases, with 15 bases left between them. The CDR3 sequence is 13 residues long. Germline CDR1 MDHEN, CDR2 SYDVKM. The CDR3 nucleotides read TGTGCCAGCAGTAGAGGGAGGTTCTCCGAGCAGTTCTTC. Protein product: CASSRGRFSEQFF.

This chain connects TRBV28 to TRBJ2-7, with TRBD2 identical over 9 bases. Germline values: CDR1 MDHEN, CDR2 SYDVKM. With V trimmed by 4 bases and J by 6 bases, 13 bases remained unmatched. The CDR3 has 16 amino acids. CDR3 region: CASSYSFDAGGSEQYF. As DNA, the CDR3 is TGTGCCAGCAGTTATAGCTTCGACGCGGGAGGGAGCGAGCAGTACTTC. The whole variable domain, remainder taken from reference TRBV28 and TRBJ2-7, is DVKVTQSSRYLVKRTGEKVFLECVQDMDHENMFWYRQDPGLGLRLIYFSYDVKMKEKGDIPEGYSVSREKKERFSLILESASTNQTSMYLCASSYSFDAGGSEQYFGPGTRLTVT.

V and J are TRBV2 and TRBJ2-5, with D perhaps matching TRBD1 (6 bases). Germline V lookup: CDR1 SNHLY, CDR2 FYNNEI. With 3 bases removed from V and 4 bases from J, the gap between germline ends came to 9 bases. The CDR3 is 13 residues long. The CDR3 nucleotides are TGTGCCAGCAGTGAGGGGGCCCTAGAGACCCAGTACTTC. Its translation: CASSEGALETQYF. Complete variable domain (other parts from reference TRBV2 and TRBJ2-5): EPEVTQTPSHQVTQMGQEVILRCVPISNHLYFYWYRQILGQKVEFLVSFYNNEISEKSEIFDDQFSVERPDGSNFTLKIRSTKLEDSAMYFCASSEGALETQYFGPGTRLLVL.